The 30 T cell receptor beta chains given below trace back to one sample, sequenced in a study of blood T cell repertoires in COVID-19. Measured with immunoSEQ multiplex PCR; TCRdb has only the in-frame clones, and not every one. Of fewer than 150,000 clones in the sample, about 90% are singletons; the top ten hold roughly 11%. Sequencing was performed on peripheral blood. The source of these receptors is a woman aged 80 or older with acute or convalescent COVID-19.

This sequence joins TRBV5-8 and TRBJ1-2; perhaps TRBD1 as D (5 bases). CDR3 length: 14 amino acids. The V gene's germline CDR1 is SGHTS and CDR2 YDEGEE. V was clipped by 1 base and J by 4 bases, with 11 bases between them. CDR3 in DNA: TGTGCCAGCAGCTTGTCCAGGGTCAGCTATGGCTACACCTTC. Translating it yields CASSLSRVSYGYTF. The variable domain in full, with the rest retrieved from reference TRBV5-8 and TRBJ1-2, is EAGVTQSPTHLIKTRGQQATLRCSPISGHTSVYWYQQALGLGLQFLLWYDEGEERNRGNFPPRFSGRQFPNYSSELNVNALELEDSALYLCASSLSRVSYGYTFGSGTRLTVV.

The chain recombines TRBV5-5 with TRBJ1-2; 10 bases are a match to TRBD1. The CDR3 loop spans 15 amino acids. The V gene's germline CDR1 is SGHKS and CDR2 YYEKEE (reference sequence). The ends lost 4 bases at V and 3 bases at J; junction bases unmatched: 6. CDR3 amino acids: CASSVIGQGDYGYTF. The CDR3 DNA reads as TGTGCCAGCAGCGTTATAGGACAGGGGGACTATGGCTACACCTTC.

The CDR3 protein is CASSYSGSLDTEAFF. The CDR3 bases are TGTGCCAGCAGTTACAGTGGGAGTCTGGACACTGAAGCTTTCTTT. This chain joins TRBV6-5 and TRBJ1-1; D remains ambiguous. Looked up from germline, CDR1 is MNHEY and CDR2 is SVGAGI. Trimming removed 2 bases at V and 3 bases at J, with 13 bases between. The CDR3 is 15 amino acids.

The rearrangement joins TRBV18 to TRBJ1-2; D unresolved. Deletions cut 2 bases from V and 4 bases from J, with 11 bases between. The CDR3 spans 14 residues. Germline loops: CDR1 KGHSH, CDR2 LQKENI. CDR3 sequence (DNA): TGTGCCAGCTCACCAGCGGGCAGTTCCTATGGCTACACCTTC. Residues: CASSPAGSSYGYTF. Supplemented by reference TRBV18 and TRBJ1-2, the full variable domain reads NAGVMQNPRHLVRRRGQEARLRCSPMKGHSHVYWYRQLPEEGLKFMVYLQKENIIDESGMPKERFSAEFPKEGPSILRIQQVVRGDSAAYFCASSPAGSSYGYTFGSGTRLTVV.

The chain joins TRBV7-9 to TRBJ1-1, with D uncertain. V was cut by 3 bases and J by 5 bases, with 10 bases left in between. The CDR3 contains 13 residues. CDR1 is SEHNR and CDR2 is FQNEAQ in the germline V gene (reference sequence). CDR3 loop: CASSFVESTEAFF. CDR3 nucleotides: TGTGCCAGCAGCTTTGTAGAGTCGACTGAAGCTTTCTTT.

The chain uses TRBV2 and TRBJ1-6; 7 positions agree with TRBD1. CDR3 size: 15 residues. The germline gives CDR1 SNHLY, CDR2 FYNNEI. V shed 1 base and J 6 bases; nucleotides not matched to a gene: 3. In DNA form, the CDR3 reads TGTGCCAGCAGTGAAGGGGGGACAGCTAATTCACCCCTCCACTTT. It yields the protein CASSEGGTANSPLHF.

This clone was observed a single time. The gene calls are TRBV2 and TRBJ2-7; D unresolved. V was clipped by 5 bases and J by 2 bases, with 13 bases between them. Germline assignment: CDR1 SNHLY and CDR2 FYNNEI. This CDR3 spans 14 amino acids. CDR3 amino acids: CASSPRQLAYEQYF. The CDR3 region has the DNA TGTGCCAGCAGTCCCCGACAATTAGCCTACGAGCAGTACTTC.

The rearrangement links TRBV3-1 (or the pseudogene TRBV3-2) to TRBJ1-1; unclear D gene. The CDR3 is 12 residues long. V gave up 0 bases and J gave up 11 bases, with 10 bases separating them. Germline CDR1 and CDR2: LGHDT and YNNKEL (reference sequence). For the CDR3, the DNA is TGTGCCAGCAGCCAAGAACGAGGAGGCGCTTTCTTT. Its protein product is CASSQERGGAFF.

Here the CDR3 DNA reads TGTGCCAGCAGGGACAGTTTCTATGGCTACACCTTC. It codes for CASRDSFYGYTF. J is TRBJ1-2 and V is TRBV6-5; TRBD1 is a possible D gene (6 bases). This CDR3 comprises 12 residues. Germline values: CDR1 MNHEY, CDR2 SVGAGI. With 6 bases removed from V and 4 bases from J, the gap between germline ends came to 9 bases.

The chain uses TRBV7-9 and TRBJ1-2; D gene ambiguous. Germline loops: CDR1 SEHNR, CDR2 FQNEAQ (reference sequence). CDR3 length: 13 residues. Trimming cost V 1 base and J 6 bases, with 9 bases left between them. CDR3 residues: CASSLVSRDGYTF. The CDR3 region has the DNA TGTGCCAGCAGCTTAGTGTCCCGGGATGGCTACACCTTC.

This clone appeared a single time. V is TRBV6-5 and J is TRBJ2-1; 11 bases line up with TRBD2. CDR3 length: 13 residues. The ends lost 7 bases at V and 9 bases at J; junction bases unmatched: 5. Germline CDR1 MNHEY, CDR2 SVGAGI. DNA of the CDR3: TGTGCCAGCAAGCTAGCGGGGGGAGTTGAGCAGTTCTTC. This sequence encodes CASKLAGGVEQFF.

This clone was counted once. The V and J genes are TRBV28 and TRBJ1-2; D not resolved. Germline CDR1 MDHEN, CDR2 SYDVKM. The CDR3 extends over 15 amino acids. V gave up 7 bases and J gave up 3 bases, with 18 bases separating them. CDR3 loop: CASNDHNPGDYGYTF. CDR3 DNA sequence: TGTGCCAGCAACGACCATAACCCCGGGGACTATGGCTACACCTTC.

The table lists this clone with a few counts. The chain links TRBV18 to TRBJ2-1; 9 bases are a match to TRBD2. After removal of 0 bases from V and 10 bases from J, the junction contained 10 bases not matched to a gene. Germline V gene lookup returns CDR1 KGHSH and CDR2 LQKENI. The CDR3 has 16 residues. CDR3 sequence: CASSPPITSGSREQFF. CDR3 sequence (DNA): TGTGCCAGCTCACCACCGATAACTAGCGGGTCCCGAGAGCAGTTCTTC.

V gene TRBV2 combines with J gene TRBJ2-7, with 8 bases matching TRBD1. V dropped 5 bases and J dropped 6; count of bases not matched to a gene: 12. CDR1 and CDR2 from the germline V gene are SNHLY and FYNNEI. The CDR3 loop spans 15 amino acids. In DNA, the CDR3 is TGTGCCAGCAGTCCGGAAGGACAGGGTTGGGGCGAGCAGTACTTC. Encoded protein: CASSPEGQGWGEQYF.

The chain couples TRBV18 to TRBJ2-1, with TRBD2 identical over 9 bases. The CDR3 totals 19 residues. The J segment lost 0 bases and the V segment lost 0 bases, leaving 9 bases of the junction unmatched. Looked up from germline, CDR1 is KGHSH and CDR2 is LQKENI. The CDR3 DNA sequence: TGTGCCAGCTCACCACCAATAGCGGGGGCGCAAAGCTCCTACAATGAGCAGTTCTTC. Translated, it gives CASSPPIAGAQSSYNEQFF.

The V gene is TRBV19, the J gene TRBJ1-5; 8 bases are shared with TRBD1. This CDR3 region has 15 residues. The junction had 1 base not matched to a gene; V was cut back by 2 bases and J by 1 base. CDR1 is LNHDA and CDR2 is SQIVND in the germline V gene (reference sequence). CDR3 in DNA: TGTGCCAGTAGTATAACAGGGGGGAGCAATCAGCCCCAGCATTTT. Protein product: CASSITGGSNQPQHF. The full variable domain, in which reference TRBV19 and TRBJ1-5 provide the parts outside the CDR3, is DGGITQSPKYLFRKEGQNVTLSCEQNLNHDAMYWYRQDPGQGLRLIYYSQIVNDFQKGDIAEGYSVSREKKESFPLTVTSAQKNPTAFYLCASSITGGSNQPQHFGDGTRLSIL.

The DNA for the CDR3 is TGTGCCATCAGTGGCCCGACTAGCGGGGGGGGCACAGATACGCAGTATTTT. The encoded protein is CAISGPTSGGGTDTQYF. The chain uses TRBV10-3 and TRBJ2-3; 14 bases fit TRBD2. The CDR3 is 17 amino acids. Trimming took 4 bases from V and 1 from J; bases not matched to a gene: 4. CDR1 and CDR2 from the germline V gene are ENHRY and SYGVKD.

The gene calls are TRBV6-6 and TRBJ2-7; perhaps TRBD2 as D (7 bases). The CDR3 length is 14 residues. Germline CDR1 MNHNY, CDR2 SVGAGI (reference sequence). The germline V and J ends were trimmed by 3 bases and 0 bases, with 9 bases remaining between them. CDR3 residues: CASSYGGASYEQYF. The CDR3 nucleotides are TGTGCCAGCAGTTATGGGGGGGCCTCCTACGAGCAGTACTTC.

V is TRBV2 and J is TRBJ1-6; 7 bases align to TRBD1. Germline CDR1 SNHLY, CDR2 FYNNEI. V was clipped by 5 bases and J by 7 bases; unmatched bases: 11. The CDR3 covers 16 residues. As DNA, the CDR3 is TGTGCCAGCAGTCGGGCCACGACAGGGATCAATTCACCCCTCCACTTT. Residues: CASSRATTGINSPLHF.

The genes are TRBV2 and TRBJ2-5; TRBD2 is a possible D gene (5 bases). The CDR3 contains 13 residues. Germline V gene data show CDR1 as SNHLY and CDR2 as FYNNEI. V was clipped by 10 bases and J by 2 bases, with 14 bases between them. The CDR3 loop reads CATSAGQQETQYF. CDR3 DNA: TGTGCCACCTCGGCGGGTCAGCAAGAGACCCAGTACTTC.

V usage is TRBV19 and J usage is TRBJ2-5; 9 bases match TRBD2. CDR3 length: 14 amino acids. Germline values: CDR1 LNHDA, CDR2 SQIVND (reference sequence). Here the CDR3 reads CEPLSGGPQETQYF. The CDR3, as DNA: TGTGAACCACTTAGCGGGGGCCCTCAAGAGACCCAGTACTTC.

V usage is TRBV3-1 (or the pseudogene TRBV3-2) and J usage is TRBJ1-2; unclear D gene. Germline CDR1 reads LGHDT; CDR2 reads YNNKEL (reference sequence). With 3 bases removed from V and 4 bases from J, the gap between germline ends came to 15 bases. There are 15 residues in the CDR3. The CDR3: CASSQALDISYGYTF. Written as DNA, the CDR3 is TGTGCCAGCAGCCAGGCCCTTGACATTTCCTATGGCTACACCTTC.

The rearrangement joins TRBV19 to TRBJ2-1; maybe TRBD1 (6 bases). The CDR3 runs 15 residues. CDR1 LNHDA and CDR2 SQIVND come from the germline V gene (reference sequence). Trimming shortened V by 8 bases and J by 3 bases, and 17 bases separated the two germline ends. CDR3 sequence: CASASQGPRYNEQFF. The CDR3, as DNA: TGTGCCAGTGCGTCCCAGGGGCCGCGCTACAATGAGCAGTTCTTC.

This clone was picked up one time. V gene TRBV10-3 combines with J gene TRBJ1-1, with D possibly TRBD1 on 5 matching bases. The CDR3 runs 15 residues. V lost 0 bases to trimming and J lost 4 bases, with 12 bases between them. Germline V CDR1 and CDR2: ENHRY, SYGVKD. CDR3 region: CAISESQGFVTEAFF. The CDR3 nucleotides read TGTGCCATCAGTGAGTCTCAGGGTTTTGTCACTGAAGCTTTCTTT.

The chain has TRBV4-3 and TRBJ1-4; D possibly corresponds to TRBD1 (6 bases). The CDR3 spans 15 residues. Germline CDR1 reads LGHNA; CDR2 reads YSLEER. Between the trimmed V and J ends, which lost 1 base and 8 bases, there was a span of 14 bases. The CDR3 region is CASSQAGTPREKLFF. CDR3 in DNA: TGCGCCAGCAGCCAAGCCGGGACACCGCGAGAAAAACTGTTTTTT.

This rearrangement joins TRBV12-3 or TRBV12-4 to TRBJ1-1; D gene unclear. Trimming cost V 3 bases and J 7 bases, with 6 bases left between them. The CDR3 runs 11 residues. The DNA for the CDR3 is TGTGCCAGCAGTTTCGCCGGTGAAGCTTTCTTT. This translates into CASSFAGEAFF.

V is TRBV20-1 and J is TRBJ1-3, with 10 bases identical to TRBD1. The V segment lost 3 bases and the J segment 0 bases; nucleotides outside the gene matches: 17. CDR1 DFQATT and CDR2 SNEGSKA come from the germline V gene (reference sequence). The CDR3 length is 20 residues. In DNA, the CDR3 is TGCAGTGCTAGTGGACCTCCAGGGACAGGGGCCACGAGCTCTGGAAACACCATATATTTT. Translated: CSASGPPGTGATSSGNTIYF.

This chain joins TRBV7-2 and TRBJ1-5; 8 bases are a match to TRBD1. This CDR3 is built from 18 residues. Trimming cost V 3 bases and J 0 bases; bases outside gene matches: 10. Germline V gene data show CDR1 as SGHTA and CDR2 as FQGNSA. As DNA, the CDR3 is TGTGCCAGCAGCTTTGGTTCGGGACAGGCTTATAGCAATCAGCCCCAGCATTTT. Translation gives CASSFGSGQAYSNQPQHF. Full variable domain (rest looked up from reference TRBV7-2 and TRBJ1-5): GAGVSQSPSNKVTEKGKDVELRCDPISGHTALYWYRQSLGQGLEFLIYFQGNSAPDKSGLPSDRFSAERTGGSVSTLTIQRTQQEDSAVYLCASSFGSGQAYSNQPQHFGDGTRLSIL.

A single count supports this clone. The chain joins TRBV3-1 (or the pseudogene TRBV3-2) to TRBJ1-3, with unresolved D. The CDR3 length is 15 residues. CDR1 is LGHDT, CDR2 YNNKEL, per germline (reference sequence). Trimming removed 3 bases at V and 0 bases at J, with 9 bases between. In DNA form, the CDR3 reads TGTGCCAGCAGCCAGAGAGGGAGCTCTGGAAACACCATATATTTT. Residues: CASSQRGSSGNTIYF.

The V gene is TRBV6-2 or TRBV6-3, the J gene TRBJ1-2, with no clear D. The CDR3 covers 12 residues. Germline V gene sequence: CDR1 MNHEY, CDR2 SVGEGT. V lost 6 bases, J lost 1 base, and 6 bases lay in between. CDR3 region: CASSGDNYGYTF. DNA of the CDR3: TGTGCCAGCAGCGGAGATAACTATGGCTACACCTTC.